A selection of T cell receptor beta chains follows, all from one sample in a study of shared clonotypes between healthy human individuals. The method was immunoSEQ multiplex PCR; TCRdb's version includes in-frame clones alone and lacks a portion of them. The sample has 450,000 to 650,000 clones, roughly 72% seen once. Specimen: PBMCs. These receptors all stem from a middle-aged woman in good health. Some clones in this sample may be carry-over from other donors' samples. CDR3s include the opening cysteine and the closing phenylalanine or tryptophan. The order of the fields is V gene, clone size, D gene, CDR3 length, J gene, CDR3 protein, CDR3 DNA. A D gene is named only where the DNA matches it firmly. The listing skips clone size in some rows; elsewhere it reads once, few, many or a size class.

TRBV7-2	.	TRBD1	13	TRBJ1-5	CASSPDRAQPQHF	TGTGCCAGCAGCCCCGACAGGGCGCAGCCCCAGCATTTT
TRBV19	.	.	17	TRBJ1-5	CASSRSLQGTFNQPQHF	TGTGCCAGTAGTAGGTCCTTACAGGGTACCTTCAATCAGCCCCAGCATTTT
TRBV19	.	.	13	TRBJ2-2	CASSRATTGELFF	TGTGCCAGTAGTAGGGCAACCACCGGGGAGCTGTTTTTT
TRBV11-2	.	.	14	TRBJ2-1	CASSAPTGGNEQFF	TGTGCCAGCAGCGCCCCGACAGGTGGCAATGAGCAGTTCTTC
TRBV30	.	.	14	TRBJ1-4	CAWSGWGTDEKLFF	TGTGCCTGGAGTGGTTGGGGCACAGATGAAAAACTGTTTTTT
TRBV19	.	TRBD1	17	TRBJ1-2	CASSTFGQGEVWRGYTF	TGTGCCAGTAGTACCTTTGGACAGGGGGAAGTTTGGCGTGGCTACACCTTC
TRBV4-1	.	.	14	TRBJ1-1	CASSPREVNTEAFF	TGCGCCAGCAGCCCTCGGGAGGTGAACACTGAAGCTTTCTTT
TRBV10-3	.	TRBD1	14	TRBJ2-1	CAISEKGAMNEQFF	TGTGCCATCAGTGAAAAGGGGGCGATGAATGAGCAGTTCTTC
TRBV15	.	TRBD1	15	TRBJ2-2	CATSRVRGLAGELFF	TGTGCCACCAGCAGGGTCAGGGGGCTCGCCGGGGAGCTGTTTTTT
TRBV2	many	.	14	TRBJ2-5	CASSPRVEGETQYF	TGTGCCAGCAGTCCCCGGGTAGAGGGAGAGACCCAGTACTTC
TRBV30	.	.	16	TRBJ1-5	CAWSVPGRRSNQPQHF	TGTGCCTGGAGTGTCCCCGGGAGGAGAAGCAATCAGCCCCAGCATTTT
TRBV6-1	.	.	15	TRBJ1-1	CASSELGMLNTEAFF	TGTGCCAGCAGTGAACTGGGAATGTTGAACACTGAAGCTTTCTTT